This is a list of T cell receptor beta chains from one sample in a study of blood T cell repertoires in COVID-19. Sequencing used immunoSEQ multiplex PCR; TCRdb keeps in-frame clones, though not all of them. The table includes a few hundred thousand clones, more than 75% detected once. Material for sequencing was peripheral blood. The source is a man older than 75 with acute or convalescent COVID-19. Both conserved end residues are part of each CDR3. A D gene is named only where the DNA matches it firmly. A row's size may be missing; if present it is once, few, many or a size class.

TRBJ2-5 TRBV6-5 - 15 - TGTGCCAGCAGACCCCAGGGGGGTAGGTGGGAGACCCAGTACTTC CASRPQGGRWETQYF
TRBJ1-6 TRBV5-4 - 17 TRBD1 TGTGCCAGCAGCTTACCGGGACAGGGGTTCAATAATTCACCCCTCCACTTT CASSLPGQGFNNSPLHF
TRBJ2-7 TRBV7-9 - 16 TRBD2 TGTGCCAGCAGCTTAGCGGGAGGCGGGAGGCCCTACGAGCAGTACTTC CASSLAGGGRPYEQYF
TRBJ1-1 TRBV5-1 - 15 TRBD1 TGCGCCAGCATCCTTGTAGGGGGCTCGAACACTGAAGCTTTCTTT CASILVGGSNTEAFF
TRBJ2-5 TRBV7-2 once 14 - TGTGCCAGCAGCGCCCGAACTAGTCGGGAGACCCAGTACTTC CASSARTSRETQYF
TRBJ2-7 TRBV6-2/TRBV6-3 - 13 TRBD1 TGTGCCAGCAGCTTAACAGGGGTCTACGAGCAGTACTTC CASSLTGVYEQYF
TRBJ1-1 TRBV7-9 once 13 - TGTGCCAGCGCCTCTAGGGGTAACACTGAAGCTTTCTTT CASASRGNTEAFF
TRBJ1-2 TRBV5-1 - 13 - TGCGCCAGCACCCTGGTGGGGGAGGAGGGCTACACCTTC CASTLVGEEGYTF
TRBJ2-7 TRBV7-2 - 14 TRBD1 TGTGCCAGCAGCCTGACAGGGGGCCGCTACGAGCAGTACTTC CASSLTGGRYEQYF
TRBJ2-6 TRBV18 few 15 - TGTGCCAGCTCACCTTATAGCTCTGGGGCCAACGTCCTGACTTTC CASSPYSSGANVLTF
TRBJ2-1 TRBV11-3 - 16 TRBD2 TGTGCCAGCAGCTCGTGGACTAGCGGGGGGGCAGGAGAGCAGTTCTTC CASSSWTSGGAGEQFF